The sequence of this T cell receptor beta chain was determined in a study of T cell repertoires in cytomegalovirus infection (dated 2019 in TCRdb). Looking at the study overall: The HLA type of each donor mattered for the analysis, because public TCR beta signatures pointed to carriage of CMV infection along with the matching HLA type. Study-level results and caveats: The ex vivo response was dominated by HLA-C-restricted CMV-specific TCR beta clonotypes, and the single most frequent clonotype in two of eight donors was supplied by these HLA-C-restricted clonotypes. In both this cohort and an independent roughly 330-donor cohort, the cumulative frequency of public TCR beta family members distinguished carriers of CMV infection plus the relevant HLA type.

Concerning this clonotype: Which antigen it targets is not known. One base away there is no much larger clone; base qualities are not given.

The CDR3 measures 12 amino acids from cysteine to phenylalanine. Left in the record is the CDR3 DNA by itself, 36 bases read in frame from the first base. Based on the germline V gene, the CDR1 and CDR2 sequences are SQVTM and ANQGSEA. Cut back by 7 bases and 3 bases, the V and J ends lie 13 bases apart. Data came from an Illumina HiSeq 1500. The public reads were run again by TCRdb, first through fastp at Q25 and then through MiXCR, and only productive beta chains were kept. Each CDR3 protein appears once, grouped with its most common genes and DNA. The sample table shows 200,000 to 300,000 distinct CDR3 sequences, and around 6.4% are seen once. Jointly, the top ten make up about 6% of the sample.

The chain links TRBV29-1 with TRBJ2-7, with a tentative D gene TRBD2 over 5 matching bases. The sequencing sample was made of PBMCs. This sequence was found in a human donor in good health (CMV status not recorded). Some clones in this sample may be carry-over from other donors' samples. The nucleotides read TGCAGCGCCGGCCCCGGGGTCTACGAGCAGTACTTC. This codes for CSAGPGVYEQYF.